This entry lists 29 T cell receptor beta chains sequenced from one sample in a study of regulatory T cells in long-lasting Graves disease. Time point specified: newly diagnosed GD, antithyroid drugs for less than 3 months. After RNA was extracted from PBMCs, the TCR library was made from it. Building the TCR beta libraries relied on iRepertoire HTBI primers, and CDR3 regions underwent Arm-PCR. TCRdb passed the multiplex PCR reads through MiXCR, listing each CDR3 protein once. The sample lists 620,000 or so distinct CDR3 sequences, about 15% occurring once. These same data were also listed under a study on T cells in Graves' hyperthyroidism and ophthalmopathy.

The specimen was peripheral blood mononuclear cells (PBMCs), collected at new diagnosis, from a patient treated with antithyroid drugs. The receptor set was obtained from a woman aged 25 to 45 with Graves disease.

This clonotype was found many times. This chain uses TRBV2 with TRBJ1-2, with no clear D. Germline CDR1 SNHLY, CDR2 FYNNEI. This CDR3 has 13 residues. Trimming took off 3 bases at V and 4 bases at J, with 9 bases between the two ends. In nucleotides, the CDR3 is TGTGCCAGCAGTGAGGCGGAAACCTATGGCTACACCTTC. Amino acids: CASSEAETYGYTF.

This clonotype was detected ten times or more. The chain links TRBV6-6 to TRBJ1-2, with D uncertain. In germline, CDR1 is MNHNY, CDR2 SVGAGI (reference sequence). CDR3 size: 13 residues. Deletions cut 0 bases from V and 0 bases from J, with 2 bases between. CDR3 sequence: CASSYSTNYGYTF. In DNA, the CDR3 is TGTGCCAGCAGTTACTCAACTAACTATGGCTACACCTTC.

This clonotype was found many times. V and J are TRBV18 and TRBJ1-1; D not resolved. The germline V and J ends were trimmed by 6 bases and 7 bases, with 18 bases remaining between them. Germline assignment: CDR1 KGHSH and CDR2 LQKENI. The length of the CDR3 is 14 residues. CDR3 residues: CASSPLLGRGEAFF. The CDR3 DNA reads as TGTGCCAGCTCCCCCTTATTAGGACGGGGTGAAGCTTTCTTT.

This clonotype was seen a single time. The CDR3 is CASSRTGVSSGNTIYF. The CDR3, as DNA: TGTGCCAGCAGCAGGACAGGAGTTAGCTCTGGAAACACCATATATTTT. The chain combines TRBV13 with TRBJ1-3, with 7 bases matching TRBD1. This CDR3 contains 16 residues. V lost 5 bases and J lost 0; bases outside the gene matches: 7. Germline CDR1 PRHDT, CDR2 FYEKMQ (reference sequence).

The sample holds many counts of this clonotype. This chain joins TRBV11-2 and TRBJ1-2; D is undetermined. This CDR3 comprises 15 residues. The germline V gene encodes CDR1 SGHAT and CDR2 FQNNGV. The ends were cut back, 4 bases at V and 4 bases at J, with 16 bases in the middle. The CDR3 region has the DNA TGTGCCAGCAGCTCCATTGTCGGACCGGGCTATGGCTACACCTTC. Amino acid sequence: CASSSIVGPGYGYTF.

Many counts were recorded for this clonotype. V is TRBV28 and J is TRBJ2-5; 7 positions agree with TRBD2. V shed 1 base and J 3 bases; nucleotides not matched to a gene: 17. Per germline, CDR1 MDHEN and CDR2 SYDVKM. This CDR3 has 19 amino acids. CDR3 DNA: TGTGCCAGCAGTTTATCTCGCGGGAGTGGGGGGTCGCAAAAAGAGACCCAGTACTTC. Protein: CASSLSRGSGGSQKETQYF.

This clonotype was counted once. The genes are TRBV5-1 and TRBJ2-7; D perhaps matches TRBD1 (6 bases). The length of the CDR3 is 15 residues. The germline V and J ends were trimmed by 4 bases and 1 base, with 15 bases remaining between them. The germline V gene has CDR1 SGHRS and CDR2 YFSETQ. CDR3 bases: TGCGCCAGCAGCCAACACCCAACAGGGTCCTACGAGCAGTACTTC. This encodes CASSQHPTGSYEQYF. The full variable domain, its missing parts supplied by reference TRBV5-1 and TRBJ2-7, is KAGVTQTPRYLIKTRGQQVTLSCSPISGHRSVSWYQQTPGQGLQFLFEYFSETQRNKGNFPGRFSGRQFSNSRSEMNVSTLELGDSALYLCASSQHPTGSYEQYFGPGTRLTVT.

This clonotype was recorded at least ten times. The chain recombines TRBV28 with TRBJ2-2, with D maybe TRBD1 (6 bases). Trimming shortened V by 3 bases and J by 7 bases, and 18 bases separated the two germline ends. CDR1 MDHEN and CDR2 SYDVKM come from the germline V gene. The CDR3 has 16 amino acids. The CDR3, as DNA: TGTGCCAGCAGTTTTTCAGGGGTCGACTCAAACGGGGAGCTGTTTTTT. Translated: CASSFSGVDSNGELFF.

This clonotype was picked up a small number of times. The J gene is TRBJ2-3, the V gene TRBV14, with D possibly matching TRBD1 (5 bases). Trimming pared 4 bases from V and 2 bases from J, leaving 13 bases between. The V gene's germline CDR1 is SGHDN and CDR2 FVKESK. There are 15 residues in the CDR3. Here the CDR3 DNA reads TGTGCCAGCAGCCTTAGGGGTTCCGCCACAGATACGCAGTATTTT. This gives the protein CASSLRGSATDTQYF.

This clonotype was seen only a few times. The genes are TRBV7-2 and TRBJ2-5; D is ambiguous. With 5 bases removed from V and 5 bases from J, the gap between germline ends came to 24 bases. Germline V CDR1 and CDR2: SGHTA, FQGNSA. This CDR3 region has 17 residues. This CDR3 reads CASSPNSNRKLRETQYF. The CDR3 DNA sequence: TGTGCCAGCAGCCCAAACAGCAATCGCAAGCTCCGGGAGACCCAGTACTTC.

The CDR3 region has the DNA TGTGCCAGCAGCCATGCGTTACGGGGGACCCAGTACTTC. Protein product: CASSHALRGTQYF. The gene calls are TRBV4-2 and TRBJ2-5; D is possibly TRBD2 (5 bases). CDR3 length equals 13 residues. V lost 3 bases and J lost 7, with 12 bases in between. The germline V gene encodes CDR1 LGHNA and CDR2 YNFKEQ.

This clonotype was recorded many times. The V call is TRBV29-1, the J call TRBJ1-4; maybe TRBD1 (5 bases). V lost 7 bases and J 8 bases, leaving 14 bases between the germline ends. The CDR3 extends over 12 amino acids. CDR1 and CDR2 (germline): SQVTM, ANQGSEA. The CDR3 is CSARGVEEKLFF. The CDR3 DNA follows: TGCAGCGCTAGAGGGGTGGAAGAAAAACTGTTTTTT.

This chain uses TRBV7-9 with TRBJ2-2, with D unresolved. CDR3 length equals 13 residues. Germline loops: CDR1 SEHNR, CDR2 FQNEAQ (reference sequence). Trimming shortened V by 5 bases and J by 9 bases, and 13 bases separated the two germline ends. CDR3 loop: CASSPPRSRELFF. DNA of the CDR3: TGTGCCAGCAGCCCCCCTCGGTCCCGGGAGCTGTTTTTT.

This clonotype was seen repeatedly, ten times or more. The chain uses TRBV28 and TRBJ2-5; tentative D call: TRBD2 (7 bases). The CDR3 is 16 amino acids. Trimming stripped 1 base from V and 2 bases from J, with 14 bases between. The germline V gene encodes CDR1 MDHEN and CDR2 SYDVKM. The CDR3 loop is CASSLSGGLRQETQYF. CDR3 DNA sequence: TGTGCCAGCAGTTTATCCGGGGGGCTTCGGCAAGAGACCCAGTACTTC.

The CDR3 DNA is TGTGCCAGCAGTTTATCGGGGGCGAAACACCTCTCTGGAAACACCATATATTTT. This sequence encodes CASSLSGAKHLSGNTIYF. The rearrangement links TRBV27 to TRBJ1-3; TRBD1 is a possible D gene (6 bases). Trimming removed 0 bases from V and 0 bases from J, with 15 bases in between. This CDR3 contains 18 residues. CDR1 is MNHEY, CDR2 SMNVEV, per germline (reference sequence).

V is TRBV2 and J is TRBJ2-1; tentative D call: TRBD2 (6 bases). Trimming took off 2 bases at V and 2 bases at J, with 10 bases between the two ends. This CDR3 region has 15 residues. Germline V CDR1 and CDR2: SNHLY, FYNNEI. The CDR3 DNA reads TGTGCCAGCAGTGAAAGGGGAGGAACCTACAATGAGCAGTTCTTC. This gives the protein CASSERGGTYNEQFF. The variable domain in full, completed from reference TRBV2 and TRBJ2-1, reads EPEVTQTPSHQVTQMGQEVILRCVPISNHLYFYWYRQILGQKVEFLVSFYNNEISEKSEIFDDQFSVERPDGSNFTLKIRSTKLEDSAMYFCASSERGGTYNEQFFGPGTRLTVL.

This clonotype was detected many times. The CDR3 nucleotides are TGTGCCAGCAAAGGGGCTAGCGGGAGAACTGCTGAGCAGTTCTTC. It codes for CASKGASGRTAEQFF. V and J are TRBV7-8 and TRBJ2-1, with 10 bases lining up with TRBD2. V lost 7 bases and J lost 9; bases outside the gene matches: 12. Germline V CDR1 and CDR2: SGHVS, FQNEAQ. The CDR3 consists of 15 residues.

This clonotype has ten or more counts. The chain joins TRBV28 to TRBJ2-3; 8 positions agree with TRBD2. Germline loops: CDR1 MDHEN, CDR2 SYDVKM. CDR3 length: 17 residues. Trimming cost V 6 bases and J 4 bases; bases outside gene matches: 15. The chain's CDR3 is CASREILTSEGADTQYF. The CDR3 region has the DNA TGTGCCAGCAGAGAAATCCTGACTAGCGAGGGGGCAGATACGCAGTATTTT.

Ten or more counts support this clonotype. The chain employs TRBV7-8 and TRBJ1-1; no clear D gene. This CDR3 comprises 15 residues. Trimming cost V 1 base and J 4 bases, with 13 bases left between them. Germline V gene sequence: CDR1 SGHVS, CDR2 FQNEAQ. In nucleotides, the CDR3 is TGTGCCAGCAGCTTAGTGGAAGTCGTTTCCACTGAAGCTTTCTTT. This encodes CASSLVEVVSTEAFF.

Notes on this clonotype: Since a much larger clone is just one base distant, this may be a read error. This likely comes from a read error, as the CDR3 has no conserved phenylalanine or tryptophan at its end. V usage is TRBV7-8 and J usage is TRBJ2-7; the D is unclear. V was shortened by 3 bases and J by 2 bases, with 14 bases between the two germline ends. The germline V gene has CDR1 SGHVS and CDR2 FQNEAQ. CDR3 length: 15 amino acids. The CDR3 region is CASSLEHPGPYEQYL. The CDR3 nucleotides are TGTGCCAGCAGCTTGGAACATCCTGGACCCTACGAGCAGTACCTC.

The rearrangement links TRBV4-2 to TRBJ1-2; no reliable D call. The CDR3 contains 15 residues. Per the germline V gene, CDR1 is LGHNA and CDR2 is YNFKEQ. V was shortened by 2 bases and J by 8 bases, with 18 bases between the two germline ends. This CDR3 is CASSQPAEGRGGYTF. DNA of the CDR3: TGTGCCAGCAGCCAACCGGCGGAGGGCAGAGGGGGCTACACCTTC.

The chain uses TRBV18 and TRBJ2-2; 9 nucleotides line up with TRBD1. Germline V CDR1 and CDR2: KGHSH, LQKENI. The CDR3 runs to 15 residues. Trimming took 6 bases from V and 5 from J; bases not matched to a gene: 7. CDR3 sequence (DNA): TGTGCCAGCTCCCCTTCCGGGACAGGGACCGGGGAGCTGTTTTTT. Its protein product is CASSPSGTGTGELFF.

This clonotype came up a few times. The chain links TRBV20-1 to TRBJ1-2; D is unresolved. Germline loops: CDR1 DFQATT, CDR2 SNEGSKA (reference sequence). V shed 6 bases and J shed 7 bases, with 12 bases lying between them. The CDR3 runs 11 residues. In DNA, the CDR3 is TGCAGTGCCACGGACGGCCTTGGCTACACCTTC. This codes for CSATDGLGYTF.

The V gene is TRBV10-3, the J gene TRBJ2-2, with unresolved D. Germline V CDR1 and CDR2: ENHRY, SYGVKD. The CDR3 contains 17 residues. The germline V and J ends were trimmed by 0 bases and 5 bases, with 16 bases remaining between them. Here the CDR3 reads CAISESAVKGATGELFF. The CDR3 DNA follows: TGTGCCATCAGTGAGTCGGCGGTGAAAGGCGCGACCGGGGAGCTGTTTTTT.

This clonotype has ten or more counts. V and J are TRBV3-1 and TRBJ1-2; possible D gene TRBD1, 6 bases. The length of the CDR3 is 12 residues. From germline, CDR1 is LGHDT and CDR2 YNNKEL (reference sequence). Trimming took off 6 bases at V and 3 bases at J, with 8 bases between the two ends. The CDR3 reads CASSRTDYGYTF. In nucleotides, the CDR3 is TGTGCCAGCAGTCGGACAGACTATGGCTACACCTTC.

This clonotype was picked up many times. CDR3 residues: CASSWYQGDQYF. Here the CDR3 DNA reads TGTGCCAGCAGCTGGTATCAGGGAGATCAGTACTTC. The chain joins TRBV13 to TRBJ2-7, with D perhaps matching TRBD1 or TRBD2 (5 bases each). CDR3 length: 12 amino acids. Between the trimmed V and J ends, which lost 4 bases and 10 bases, there was a span of 14 bases. Germline V gene sequence: CDR1 PRHDT, CDR2 FYEKMQ (reference sequence).

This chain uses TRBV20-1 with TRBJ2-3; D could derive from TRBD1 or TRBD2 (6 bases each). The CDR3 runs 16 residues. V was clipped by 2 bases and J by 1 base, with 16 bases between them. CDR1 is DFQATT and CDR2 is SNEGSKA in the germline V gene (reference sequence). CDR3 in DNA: TGCAGTGCTAGAAACCGGGGGCAGATTGGCACAGATACGCAGTATTTT. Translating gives CSARNRGQIGTDTQYF.

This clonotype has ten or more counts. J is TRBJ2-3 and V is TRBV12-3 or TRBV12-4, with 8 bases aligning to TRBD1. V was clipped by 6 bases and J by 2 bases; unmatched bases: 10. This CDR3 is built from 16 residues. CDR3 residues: CASSLGQAVYTDTQYF. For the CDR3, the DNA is TGTGCCAGCAGCTTGGGACAGGCGGTCTACACAGATACGCAGTATTTT.

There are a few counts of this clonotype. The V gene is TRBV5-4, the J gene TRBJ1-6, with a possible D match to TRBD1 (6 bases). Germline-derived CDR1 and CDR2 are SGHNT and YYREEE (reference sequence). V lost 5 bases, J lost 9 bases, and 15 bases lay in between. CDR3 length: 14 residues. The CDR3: CASSHTGLGSPLHF. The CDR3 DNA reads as TGTGCCAGCAGTCACACAGGGCTGGGTTCACCCCTCCACTTT.